This T cell receptor (beta chain) stems from a study of vaccination effects on CD4 cells after COVID-19. Study-wide background: Antigen-specific CD4+ T cells were expanded (with viral peptide pools) by the ViraFEST assay ahead of sequencing.

On this clone itself: Its specificity is not known.

Overall study findings and caveats: Of the vaccine-induced clones from healthy vaccinees, merely 1 of 255 recognized common cold coronaviruses as well.

The CDR3 sequence is 15 residues long. Losses at the gene ends were 5 bases for V and 5 bases for J; bases not matched to a gene: 3. CDR1 is SGHVS and CDR2 is FNYEAQ in the germline V gene. The authors isolated CD4+ T cells after around nine days of culture. IL-2 medium took the place of half the medium on both days 3 and 7. Assay: immunoSEQ multiplex PCR; the TCRdb copy retains only in-frame clones and omits some. The sample yields tens of thousands of clones, roughly 60% seen once. This clonotype originated in a human donor who received a COVID-19 vaccine. The sample was CD4+ T cells from PBMCs cultured without peptide, taken before COVID-19 vaccination. The V and J genes are TRBV7-6 and TRBJ2-2, with 12 bases matching TRBD2. The CDR3, as DNA: TGTGCCAGCAGCCTGGGGACTAGCGGGACCGGGGAGCTGTTTTTT. Its protein product is CASSLGTSGTGELFF.